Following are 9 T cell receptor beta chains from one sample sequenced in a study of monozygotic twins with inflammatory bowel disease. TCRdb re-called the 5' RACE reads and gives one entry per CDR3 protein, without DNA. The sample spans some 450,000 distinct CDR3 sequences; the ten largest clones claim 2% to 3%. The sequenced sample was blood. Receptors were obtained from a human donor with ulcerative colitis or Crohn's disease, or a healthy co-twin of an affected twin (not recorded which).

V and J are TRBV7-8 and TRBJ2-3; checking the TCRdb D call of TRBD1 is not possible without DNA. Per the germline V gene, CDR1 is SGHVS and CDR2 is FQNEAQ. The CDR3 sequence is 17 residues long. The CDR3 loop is CASSLDSGAGGTDTQYF. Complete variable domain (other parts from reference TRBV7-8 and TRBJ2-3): GAGVSQSPRYKVAKRGQDVALRCDPISGHVSLFWYQQALGQGPEFLTYFQNEAQLDKSGLPSDRFFAERPEGSVSTLKIQRTQQEDSAVYLCASSLDSGAGGTDTQYFGPGTRLTVL.

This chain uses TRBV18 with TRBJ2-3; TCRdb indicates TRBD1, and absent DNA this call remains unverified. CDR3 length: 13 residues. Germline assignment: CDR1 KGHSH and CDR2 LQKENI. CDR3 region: CASCGTLTDTQYF.

The CDR3 sequence: CASSRSPGQGPYEQYF. The chain combines TRBV5-1 with TRBJ2-7; TCRdb's D call, TRBD1, is unchecked because there is no DNA. The germline CDR1 and CDR2 sequences are SGHRS and YFSETQ. The CDR3 covers 16 residues.

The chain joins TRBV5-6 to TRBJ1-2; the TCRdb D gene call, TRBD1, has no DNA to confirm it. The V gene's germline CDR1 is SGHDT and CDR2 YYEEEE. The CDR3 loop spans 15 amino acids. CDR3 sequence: CASSSLGGIDYGYTF.

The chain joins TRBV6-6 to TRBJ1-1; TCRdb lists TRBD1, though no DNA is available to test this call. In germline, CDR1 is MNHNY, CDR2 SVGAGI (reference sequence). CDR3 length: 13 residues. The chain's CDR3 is CAITGLGWTEAFF.

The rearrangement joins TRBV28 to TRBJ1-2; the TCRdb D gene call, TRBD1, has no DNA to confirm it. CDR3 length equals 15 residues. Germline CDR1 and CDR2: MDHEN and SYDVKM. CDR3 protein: CASSFGDRVYYGYTF.

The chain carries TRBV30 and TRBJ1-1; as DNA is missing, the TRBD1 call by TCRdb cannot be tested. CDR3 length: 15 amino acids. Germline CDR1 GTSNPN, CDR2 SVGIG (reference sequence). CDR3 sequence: CAWSVRGNMNTEAFF.

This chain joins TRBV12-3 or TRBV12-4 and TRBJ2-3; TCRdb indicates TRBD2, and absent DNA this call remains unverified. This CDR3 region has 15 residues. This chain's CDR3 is CASSLLPLFGDTQYF.

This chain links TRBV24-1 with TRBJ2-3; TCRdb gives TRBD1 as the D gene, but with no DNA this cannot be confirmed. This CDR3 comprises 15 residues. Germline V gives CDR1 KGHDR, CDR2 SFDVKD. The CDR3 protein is CATSDSTGRADTQYF.